The 6 T cell receptor beta chains below come from one sample, sequenced in a study of cytomegalovirus exposure and HLA in healthy donors. The PCR was carried out with 60 Vbeta primers and 13 Jbeta primers. Sequenced by immunoSEQ multiplex PCR; TCRdb stores in-frame clones only, minus some. The sample's table shows fewer than 250,000 clones. The sample consisted of PBMCs. The receptor source for this set is a woman younger than 45 in good health and CMV-seropositive.

The chain has TRBV11-2 and TRBJ1-1; D might be TRBD1 (5 bases). Germline V gene sequence: CDR1 SGHAT, CDR2 FQNNGV. This CDR3 spans 16 amino acids. The V and J ends lost 5 bases and 10 bases respectively, with 26 bases between them. CDR3 coding DNA: TGTGCCAGCAGCCTTCGGGCGGGGATGCAGGGAGGTTCAGCTTTCTTT. Amino acids: CASSLRAGMQGGSAFF.

The J gene is TRBJ2-3, the V gene TRBV4-3; weak D call: TRBD2 (6 bases). CDR1 and CDR2 from the germline V gene are LGHNA and YSLEER. CDR3 length: 15 amino acids. V dropped 2 bases and J dropped 0 bases, with 9 bases sitting between them. The CDR3 loop reads CASSQFGRSTDTQYF. As DNA, the CDR3 is TGCGCCAGCAGCCAATTCGGGAGAAGCACAGATACGCAGTATTTT.

The genes are TRBV7-9 and TRBJ1-2; 7 bases match TRBD1. J lost 8 bases, V lost 4 bases, and 7 bases had no gene match. Germline CDR1 SEHNR, CDR2 FQNEAQ (reference sequence). This CDR3 comprises 13 residues. This CDR3 reads CASSSTGDGGYTF. CDR3 coding DNA: TGTGCCAGCAGCTCCACAGGGGATGGGGGCTACACCTTC.

This chain connects TRBV25-1 to TRBJ1-2; no clear D. The ends were cut back, 1 base at V and 8 bases at J, with 11 bases in the middle. Germline loops: CDR1 MGHDK, CDR2 SYGVNS. The CDR3 loop spans 13 amino acids. This chain's CDR3 is CASSESLGRGYTF. CDR3 sequence (DNA): TGTGCCAGCAGTGAATCTCTGGGCCGGGGCTACACCTTC.

The chain uses TRBV18 and TRBJ1-6, with a possible D match to TRBD1 (5 bases). Between the trimmed V and J ends, which lost 3 bases and 0 bases, there was a span of 12 bases. From germline, CDR1 is KGHSH and CDR2 LQKENI. This CDR3 contains 17 residues. The CDR3 bases are TGTGCCAGCTCACCGGTGGAGGGGAGCTCCTATAATTCACCCCTCCACTTT. This translates into CASSPVEGSSYNSPLHF.

The gene calls are TRBV29-1 and TRBJ2-3, with 7 bases that match TRBD1. The V and J ends lost 4 bases and 1 base, in that order; junction bases with no gene match: 2. The CDR3 length is 13 residues. Germline V gene sequence: CDR1 SQVTM, CDR2 ANQGSEA. The CDR3 protein is CSVAGGGTDTQYF. CDR3 coding DNA: TGCAGCGTTGCAGGGGGTGGCACAGATACGCAGTATTTT.